This T cell receptor beta chain emerged from a study of cytomegalovirus exposure and HLA in healthy donors. It was with 60 Vbeta and 13 Jbeta primers that the PCR ran. The assay was immunoSEQ multiplex PCR, and TCRdb's table has in-frame clones only and misses some. The sample carries around 170,000 clones, more than 70% recorded once. The CDR3 runs to 16 residues. After removal of 0 bases from V and 2 bases from J, the junction contained 7 bases not matched to a gene. Germline lookup yields CDR1 MGHRA and CDR2 YSYEKL. The J gene is TRBJ2-7, the V gene TRBV4-1; 7 bases line up with TRBD1. Sequenced material: PBMCs. The sequence was collected from a girl aged 10-17 years in good health and CMV-seronegative. In DNA, the CDR3 is TGCGCCAGCAGCCAAGATCCCACAGGGGCCACCTACGAGCAGTACTTC. It codes for CASSQDPTGATYEQYF.